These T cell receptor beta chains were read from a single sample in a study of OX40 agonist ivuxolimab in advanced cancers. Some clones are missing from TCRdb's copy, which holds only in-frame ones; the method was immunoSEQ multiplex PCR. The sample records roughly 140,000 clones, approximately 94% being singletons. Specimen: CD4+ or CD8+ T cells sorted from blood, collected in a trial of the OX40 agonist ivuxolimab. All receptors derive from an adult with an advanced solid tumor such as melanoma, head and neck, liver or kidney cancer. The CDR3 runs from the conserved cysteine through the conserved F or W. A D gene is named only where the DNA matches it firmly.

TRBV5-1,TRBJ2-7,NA,TGCGCCAGCAGCTTGGCTTTACGTGGGGAGCAGTACTTC,CASSLALRGEQYF
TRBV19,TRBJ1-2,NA,TGTGCCAGTAGAGCAGGACCCTATGGCTACACCTTC,CASRAGPYGYTF
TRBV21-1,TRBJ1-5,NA,TGTGCCAGCAGCGAAACCCGGTGTAGGACAGGGTTGCAGCCCCAGCATTTT,CASSETRCRTGLQPQHF
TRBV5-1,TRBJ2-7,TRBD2,TGCGCCAGCAGCCCCTGGGGCGGGGGCTCCTACGAGCAGTACTTC,CASSPWGGGSYEQYF
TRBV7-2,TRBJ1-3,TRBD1,TGTGCCAGCAGCTTAGGACAGGGTGGAAACACCATATATTTT,CASSLGQGGNTIYF
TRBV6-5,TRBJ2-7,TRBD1,TGTGCCAGCAGGAGAGGACAGGGATCCTACGAGCAGTACTTC,CASRRGQGSYEQYF
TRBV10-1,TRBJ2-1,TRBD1,TGCGCCAGCAGTGAGTCGTTAGGGGGCACCTACAATGAGCAGTTCTTC,CASSESLGGTYNEQFF
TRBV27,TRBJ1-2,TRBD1,TGTGCCAGCCACGGGACAGGGTTGGGTAACTATGGCTACACCTTC,CASHGTGLGNYGYTF
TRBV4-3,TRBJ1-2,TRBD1,TGCGCCAGCAGCCAAGCGGGTGTTCAGGGACAGATCTATGGCTACACCTTC,CASSQAGVQGQIYGYTF
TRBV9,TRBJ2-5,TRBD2,TGTGCCAGCAGCGTAAGGCCTAGCGGGACTCAAGAGACCCAGTACTTC,CASSVRPSGTQETQYF